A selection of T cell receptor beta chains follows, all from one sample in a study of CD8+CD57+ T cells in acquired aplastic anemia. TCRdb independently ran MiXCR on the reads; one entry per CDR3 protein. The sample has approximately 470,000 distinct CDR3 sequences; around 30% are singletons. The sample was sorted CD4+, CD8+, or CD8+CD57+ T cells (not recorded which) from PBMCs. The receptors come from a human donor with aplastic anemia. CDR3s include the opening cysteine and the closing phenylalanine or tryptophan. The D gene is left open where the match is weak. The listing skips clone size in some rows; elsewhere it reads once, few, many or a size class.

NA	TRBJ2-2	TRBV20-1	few	CSARDAGLRATGELFF	TGCAGTGCTAGGGATGCGGGACTCCGAGCCACCGGGGAGCTGTTTTTT
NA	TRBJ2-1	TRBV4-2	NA	CASSQDPLSYNEQFF	TGTGCCAGCAGCCAAGATCCGCTCTCCTACAATGAGCAGTTCTTC
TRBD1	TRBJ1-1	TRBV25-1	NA	CASSARMTGSGNTEAFF	TGTGCCAGCAGCGCCCGAATGACAGGGTCTGGAAACACTGAAGCTTTCTTT
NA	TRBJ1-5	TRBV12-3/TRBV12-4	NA	CASSPRRVANQPQHF	TGTGCCAGCAGTCCCCGCCGCGTTGCAAATCAGCCCCAGCATTTT
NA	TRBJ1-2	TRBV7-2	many	CASSPLIAPGYGYTF	TGTGCCAGCAGCCCTCTAATTGCGCCGGGCTATGGCTACACCTTC
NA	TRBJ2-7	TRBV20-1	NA	CSARDPGSSYEQYF	TGCAGTGCTAGAGATCCGGGTAGCTCCTACGAGCAGTACTTC
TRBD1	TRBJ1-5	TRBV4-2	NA	CASSQDQQGGNQPQHF	TGTGCCAGCAGCCAAGATCAACAGGGGGGCAATCAGCCCCAGCATTTT
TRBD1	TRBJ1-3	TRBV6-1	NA	CASTGQLAGNTIYF	TGTGCCAGCACGGGACAGTTAGCTGGAAACACCATATATTTT
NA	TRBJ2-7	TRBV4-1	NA	CASSQVPGYEQYF	TGCGCCAGCAGCCAAGTCCCGGGTTACGAGCAGTACTTC
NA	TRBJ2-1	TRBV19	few	CASTPIDGDNEQFF	TGTGCCAGTACCCCCATCGACGGCGACAATGAGCAGTTCTTC